These 8 T cell receptor beta chains were sequenced from one sample in a study of blood T cell repertoires in COVID-19. TCRdb's table, derived via immunoSEQ multiplex PCR, lists solely in-frame clones and lacks some. The table lists some 150,000 clones, 80% to 85% of them singletons. The sequencing input was peripheral blood. The receptor set was obtained from a human donor with acute or convalescent COVID-19. The donor label of this sample is uncertain.

The chain uses TRBV3-1 (or the pseudogene TRBV3-2) and TRBJ2-5, with no clear D. CDR1 LGHDT and CDR2 YNNKEL come from the germline V gene (reference sequence). This CDR3 spans 13 amino acids. V shed 8 bases and J shed 0 bases, with 10 bases lying between them. This chain's CDR3 is CASESDNQETQYF. CDR3 sequence (DNA): TGTGCCAGCGAGTCCGACAACCAAGAGACCCAGTACTTC.

CDR3 coding DNA: TGTGCCAGCAGCCAAGGCCTAGGAGCGGGGGGCGAGAATGAGCAGTTCTTC. This encodes CASSQGLGAGGENEQFF. The genes are TRBV3-1 (or the pseudogene TRBV3-2) and TRBJ2-1; TRBD2 matches at 9 bases. V dropped 1 base and J dropped 7; count of bases not matched to a gene: 11. Per the germline V gene, CDR1 is LGHDT and CDR2 is YNNKEL (reference sequence). This CDR3 region has 17 residues.

The chain recombines TRBV19 with TRBJ2-1; 7 nucleotides agree with TRBD2. The CDR3 is made up of 15 amino acids. V lost 5 bases, J lost 6 bases, and 10 bases stayed unmatched. Germline V gives CDR1 LNHDA, CDR2 SQIVND (reference sequence). The CDR3 DNA sequence: TGTGCCAGTAGTGTATGGACTAGTGCCTCCAATGAGCAGTTCTTC. Translation gives CASSVWTSASNEQFF. Together with reference TRBV19 and TRBJ2-1, the CDR3 gives the full variable domain: DGGITQSPKYLFRKEGQNVTLSCEQNLNHDAMYWYRQDPGQGLRLIYYSQIVNDFQKGDIAEGYSVSREKKESFPLTVTSAQKNPTAFYLCASSVWTSASNEQFFGPGTRLTVL.

The rearrangement uses TRBV11-2 and TRBJ2-1; a weak D match, TRBD2 (5 bases). This CDR3 region has 15 residues. Germline V CDR1 and CDR2: SGHAT, FQNNGV. The V gene lost 2 bases and the J gene lost 5 bases, with 13 bases spanning the gap. The CDR3 loop reads CASSLFLRENNEQFF. The CDR3 nucleotides are TGTGCCAGCAGCTTATTCCTACGGGAAAACAATGAGCAGTTCTTC.

The rearrangement joins TRBV11-2 to TRBJ2-1; D ambiguous. The CDR3 contains 14 residues. From germline, CDR1 is SGHAT and CDR2 FQNNGV. The ends were cut back, 0 bases at V and 6 bases at J, with 9 bases in the middle. CDR3 loop: CASSLEESGNEQFF. For the CDR3, the DNA is TGTGCCAGCAGCTTAGAAGAGAGTGGCAATGAGCAGTTCTTC. Looking up the rest from reference TRBV11-2 and TRBJ2-1 gives the full variable domain: EAGVAQSPRYKIIEKRQSVAFWCNPISGHATLYWYQQILGQGPKLLIQFQNNGVVDDSQLPKDRFSAERLKGVDSTLKIQPAKLEDSAVYLCASSLEESGNEQFFGPGTRLTVL.

The V gene is TRBV19, the J gene TRBJ2-4; 11 positions match TRBD2. The CDR3 runs to 18 residues. From germline, CDR1 is LNHDA and CDR2 SQIVND (reference sequence). V lost 7 bases and J lost 0; bases outside the gene matches: 11. CDR3 residues: CASILGTSGDPAKNIQYF. The CDR3 nucleotides are TGTGCCAGTATTCTTGGGACTAGCGGAGACCCAGCCAAAAACATTCAGTACTTC.

This clone was picked up one time. The V and J genes are TRBV28 and TRBJ2-7; D is ambiguous. The CDR3 runs 11 residues. Germline loops: CDR1 MDHEN, CDR2 SYDVKM. V lost 11 bases and J lost 1, with 9 bases in between. This chain's CDR3 is CASKRSYEQYF. Written as DNA, the CDR3 is TGTGCCTCAAAGAGATCCTACGAGCAGTACTTC.

The chain employs TRBV5-5 and TRBJ2-3; TRBD1 agrees at 10 bases. J gave up 3 bases and V 4 bases, and 8 bases lay outside the gene matches. Germline V lookup: CDR1 SGHKS, CDR2 YYEKEE (reference sequence). CDR3 size: 16 residues. CDR3 sequence reads: CASSLVSGQGTDTQYF. CDR3 nucleotide sequence: TGTGCCAGCAGCCTGGTGTCGGGACAGGGGACAGATACGCAGTATTTT. The full variable domain, its missing parts supplied by reference TRBV5-5 and TRBJ2-3, is DAGVTQSPTHLIKTRGQQVTLRCSPISGHKSVSWYQQVLGQGPQFIFQYYEKEERGRGNFPDRFSARQFPNYSSELNVNALLLGDSALYLCASSLVSGQGTDTQYFGPGTRLTVL.